The present T cell receptor beta chain was sequenced within a study of beta chain features in type 1 diabetes. The authors reverse transcribed all of the isolated RNA, so sequencing captured expressed TCRB transcripts. The method was immunoSEQ multiplex PCR; TCRdb's version includes in-frame clones alone and lacks a portion of them. The sample has about 220,000 clones; around 9.9% are singletons. The sequenced sample consisted of central memory CD4+ T cells from blood. The TCR comes from a man aged 18 to 35 in good health.

CDR3 sequence: CASSLDSITDTQYF. In DNA, the CDR3 is TGTGCCAGCAGCTTGGACTCTATCACAGATACGCAGTATTTT. This sequence joins TRBV7-2 and TRBJ2-3; TRBD2 is a possible D gene (5 bases). V lost 3 bases and J 2 bases, leaving 9 bases between the germline ends. This CDR3 has 14 residues. Germline V lookup: CDR1 SGHTA, CDR2 FQGNSA.